These 15 T cell receptor beta chains share one sample of origin, sequenced in a study of Ad26.COV2.S vaccination and SARS-CoV-2 variants. TCRdb's copy holds only in-frame clones and misses some; the assay was immunoSEQ multiplex PCR. The data show about 460,000 clones, with roughly nine tenths seen just once and 1.5% to 2% held by the top ten. Documented treatment: some 19 received Ad26.COV2.S at low or high dose, single or two shots; several received placebo; per-sample allocation not given. Samples were taken on day 63 after the first vaccine or placebo injection. This material consisted of peripheral blood, taken in a trial of Ad26.COV2.S vaccine versus placebo. These receptors all stem from a person between 18 and 65 years old who received the Ad26.COV2.S COVID-19 vaccine or a placebo.

This clone was seen once. The V call is TRBV7-2, the J call TRBJ2-3, with TRBD1 matching over 7 bases. Germline values: CDR1 SGHTA, CDR2 FQGNSA. The CDR3 spans 15 residues. Trimming at V came to 5 bases and at J to 1 base, leaving 6 bases not matched to a gene. This CDR3 reads CASSPRTGGTDTQYF. The DNA for the CDR3 is TGTGCCAGCAGCCCGCGGACAGGCGGCACAGATACGCAGTATTTT.

This clone has only a few counts. The V and J genes are TRBV12-3 or TRBV12-4 and TRBJ1-1; TRBD1 is a possible D gene (6 bases). V was trimmed by 8 bases and J by 7 bases, leaving 17 bases between them. The CDR3 has 13 residues. CDR3 nucleotides: TGTGCCAGCGATTATCTGGGGGCCAGTGAAGCTTTCTTT. Translating gives CASDYLGASEAFF.

The chain joins TRBV6-5 to TRBJ2-7; 11 bases align to TRBD2. There are 13 residues in the CDR3. Germline-derived CDR1 and CDR2 are MNHEY and SVGAGI. V lost 8 bases and J lost 4; bases outside the gene matches: 4. CDR3 DNA: TGTGCCAGCCGCTGGACTAGCGGGTACGAGCAGTACTTC. Translated, it gives CASRWTSGYEQYF.

The chain has TRBV6-6 and TRBJ2-7; weak D call: TRBD1 (6 bases). The length of the CDR3 is 13 residues. Trimming stripped 4 bases from V and 3 bases from J, with 10 bases between. Germline values: CDR1 MNHNY, CDR2 SVGAGI (reference sequence). DNA of the CDR3: TGTGCCAGCAGTTCGTCGGACAGCTACGAGCAGTACTTC. This codes for CASSSSDSYEQYF.

The J gene is TRBJ1-5, the V gene TRBV10-3; tentative D call: TRBD1 (5 bases). The CDR3 is 16 amino acids. Per the germline V gene, CDR1 is ENHRY and CDR2 is SYGVKD. V dropped 8 bases and J dropped 0 bases, with 17 bases sitting between them. DNA for the CDR3: TGTGCCATCCGGGCGGGGGGGTCGAATAGCAATCAGCCCCAGCATTTT. Translation gives CAIRAGGSNSNQPQHF.

The chain uses TRBV6-6 and TRBJ2-1; D is perhaps TRBD2 (6 bases). Germline lookup yields CDR1 MNHNY and CDR2 SVGAGI (reference sequence). Trimming removed 5 bases from V and 4 bases from J, with 6 bases in between. The CDR3 sequence is 12 residues long. CDR3 DNA sequence: TGTGCCAGCAGTGGGACTTACAATGAGCAGTTCTTC. Protein: CASSGTYNEQFF.

Note on this clone: Within the sample, other DNA sequences also encode this same CDR3. V usage is TRBV18 and J usage is TRBJ2-3, with unresolved D. With 6 bases removed from V and 2 bases from J, the gap between germline ends came to 3 bases. Germline CDR1 and CDR2: KGHSH and LQKENI. The CDR3 has 11 residues. CDR3 protein: CASSTTDTQYF. Written as DNA, the CDR3 is TGTGCCAGCTCCACCACAGATACGCAGTATTTT.

The rearrangement uses TRBV6-5 and TRBJ2-5, with 7 bases aligning to TRBD2. The ends lost 2 bases at V and 9 bases at J; junction bases unmatched: 15. The CDR3 extends over 16 amino acids. The germline V gene has CDR1 MNHEY and CDR2 SVGAGI. For the CDR3, the DNA is TGTGCCAGCAGTTACGAGCCTAGCGGACCCCTCATGGCCCAGTACTTC. Its protein is CASSYEPSGPLMAQYF.

CDR3 protein: CASSLNQPQHF. CDR3 in DNA: TGTGCCAGCAGCCTCAATCAGCCCCAGCATTTT. The genes are TRBV5-8 and TRBJ1-5; the D is unclear. The CDR3 runs 11 residues. Trimming stripped 4 bases from V and 3 bases from J, with 2 bases between. CDR1 SGHTS and CDR2 YDEGEE come from the germline V gene.

This clone was picked up a small number of times. V usage is TRBV4-2 and J usage is TRBJ1-1, with D tentatively TRBD1 (6 bases). V was shortened by 4 bases and J by 4 bases, with 10 bases between the two germline ends. CDR1 LGHNA and CDR2 YNFKEQ come from the germline V gene. The CDR3 consists of 13 residues. Here the CDR3 reads CASSRRGGTEAFF. CDR3 bases: TGTGCCAGCAGCCGCAGGGGAGGCACTGAAGCTTTCTTT.

The rearrangement uses TRBV7-9 and TRBJ1-1, with D hard to call. The CDR3 loop spans 15 amino acids. Per the germline V gene, CDR1 is SEHNR and CDR2 is FQNEAQ (reference sequence). The V and J ends lost 1 base and 6 bases respectively, with 15 bases between them. The CDR3 nucleotides read TGTGCCAGCAGCTTAGTTCCGGGGTTGGAAGCTGAAGCTTTCTTT. Protein sequence: CASSLVPGLEAEAFF.

V usage is TRBV18 and J usage is TRBJ2-5; 7 bases map to TRBD2. J lost 5 bases, V lost 6 bases, and 6 bases had no gene match. The CDR3 totals 13 residues. Germline CDR1 and CDR2: KGHSH and LQKENI. For the CDR3, the DNA is TGTGCCAGCTCCCAAGGACTAGGGGAGACCCAGTACTTC. Translated: CASSQGLGETQYF.

This clone is a singleton in its sample. The chain combines TRBV9 with TRBJ2-1; possibly TRBD1 for D (6 bases). The V and J ends lost 3 bases and 2 bases respectively, with 9 bases between them. Looked up from germline, CDR1 is SGDLS and CDR2 is YYNGEE. This CDR3 has 14 amino acids. CDR3 nucleotides: TGTGCCAGCAGCGGGGGGCTTACCTACAATGAGCAGTTCTTC. It codes for CASSGGLTYNEQFF. Full variable domain (remainder filled in from reference TRBV9 and TRBJ2-1): DSGVTQTPKHLITATGQRVTLRCSPRSGDLSVYWYQQSLDQGLQFLIQYYNGEERAKGNILERFSAQQFPDLHSELNLSSLELGDSALYFCASSGGLTYNEQFFGPGTRLTVL.

V usage is TRBV6-5 and J usage is TRBJ1-1; TRBD1 is a possible D gene (6 bases). V gave up 6 bases and J gave up 5 bases, with 13 bases separating them. This CDR3 comprises 13 residues. CDR1 and CDR2 from the germline V gene are MNHEY and SVGAGI. The CDR3 loop reads CASRQGSVTEAFF. CDR3 coding DNA: TGTGCCAGCAGACAGGGATCGGTGACTGAAGCTTTCTTT.

The V and J genes are TRBV3-1 (or the pseudogene TRBV3-2) and TRBJ2-1, with 10 nucleotides matching TRBD2. The CDR3 extends over 18 amino acids. Germline CDR1 is LGHDT and CDR2 is YNNKEL (reference sequence). V trimming: 3 bases; J trimming: 2 bases; junction bases outside the gene matches: 10. The CDR3 spells CASSHAGASGGPYNEQFF. CDR3 DNA sequence: TGTGCCAGCAGCCATGCGGGGGCTAGCGGGGGTCCCTACAATGAGCAGTTCTTC.